The clone carrying this TCR beta chain has at least ten counts. Its target is not known. These data are taken from a study of identical twins. Study-wide results and limits: With abundant cord blood beta clonotypes, insertions were fewer; memory repertoires showed no such pattern.

TCRdb recomputed calls from the 5' RACE reads with MiXCR, one row per CDR3 protein. The data hold around 530,000 distinct CDR3 sequences, with around 15% observed a single time. CDR1 SGHRS and CDR2 YFSETQ come from the germline V gene. The length of the CDR3 is 15 residues. Trimming cost V 1 base and J 6 bases; bases outside gene matches: 5. These same records also appear under a second study, on yellow fever vaccine responses in identical twins.

The TCR comes from a woman between 18 and 29 years old in good health. This rearrangement joins TRBV5-1 to TRBJ2-1, with TRBD2 matching 9 bases. The sample taken for sequencing was CD4+ T cells sorted from blood. The CDR3 region is CASSLIAGVFNEQFF. The CDR3 DNA reads as TGCGCCAGCAGCTTGATAGCGGGGGTTTTCAATGAGCAGTTCTTC. Combining the CDR3 with reference TRBV5-1 and TRBJ2-1 gives the whole variable domain KAGVTQTPRYLIKTRGQQVTLSCSPISGHRSVSWYQQTPGQGLQFLFEYFSETQRNKGNFPGRFSGRQFSNSRSEMNVSTLELGDSALYLCASSLIAGVFNEQFFGPGTRLTVL.